This TCR beta chain is from a study of patients and donors after allogeneic stem cell transplantation. TCRdb fed the RT-PCR reads into MiXCR, producing one record per CDR3 protein. The sample carries about 90,000 distinct CDR3 sequences, roughly 48% recorded once. Trimming left V 4 bases short and J 0 bases short, with 15 bases between. Looked up from germline, CDR1 is MRHNA and CDR2 is SNTAGT. The CDR3 totals 16 residues. Sequences were obtained from blood, either unsorted or a sorted T cell fraction (not recorded which). The receptor's source is a human donor who was either an allogeneic HSCT recipient or a stem cell or donor lymphocyte infusion donor (not recorded which). It is not recorded whose cells these are; they may come from a transplant donor. The chain carries TRBV6-4 and TRBJ1-2; the D is unclear. This chain's CDR3 is CASSAADHLSNYGYTF. The CDR3 DNA reads as TGTGCCAGCAGTGCGGCAGACCACCTCTCTAACTATGGCTACACCTTC.